This T cell receptor beta chain was obtained from a study of blood T cell repertoires in COVID-19. Study background: The United States, Italy and Spain provided the acute and convalescent COVID-19 samples. PBMCs, B-cell-depleted T cells, or T cells provided the cDNA or gDNA that made up the material.

Seattle researchers signed up patients amid active infection and tracked them longitudinally. This CDR3 region has 15 residues. Germline assignment: CDR1 MDHEN and CDR2 SYDVKM. V was clipped by 2 bases and J by 1 base, with 11 bases between them. Original handling: Amplification from reference gene primers served as the basis for estimated nucleated cell counts. This table comes from immunoSEQ multiplex PCR, and its TCRdb copy is limited to in-frame clones, with some not included. For V, J and clone size, that table is used; D and trimming come from the DNA. The data contain about 170,000 clones, about 87% of them singletons.

Material for sequencing was peripheral blood. The chain carries TRBV28 and TRBJ1-2, with D maybe TRBD1 (5 bases). The TCR sequence derives from a woman older than 75 with COVID-19, enrolled during active disease. CDR3 coding DNA: TGTGCCAGCAGTTTACCGGGGGGATTTAACTATGGCTACACCTTC. Translation gives CASSLPGGFNYGYTF.